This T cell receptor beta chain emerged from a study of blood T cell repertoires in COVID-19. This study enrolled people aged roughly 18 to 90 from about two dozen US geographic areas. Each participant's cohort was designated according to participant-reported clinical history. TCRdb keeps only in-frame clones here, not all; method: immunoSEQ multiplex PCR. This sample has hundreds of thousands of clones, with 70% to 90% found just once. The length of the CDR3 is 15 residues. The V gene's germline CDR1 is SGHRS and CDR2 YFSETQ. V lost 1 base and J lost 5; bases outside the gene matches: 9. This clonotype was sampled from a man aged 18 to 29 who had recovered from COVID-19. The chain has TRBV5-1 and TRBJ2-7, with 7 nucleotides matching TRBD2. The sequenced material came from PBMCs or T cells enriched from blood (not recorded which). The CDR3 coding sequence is TGCGCCAGCAGCTTGATCGGCGGGAGTGGGGACGAGCAGTACTTC. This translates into CASSLIGGSGDEQYF.